The 26 T cell receptor beta chains below come from one sample, sequenced in a study of shared clonotypes between healthy human individuals. Naive CD8 cells comprised CD45RO-negative, CCR7-positively selected cells, excluding terminally differentiated effector memory CD45RA+ cells. The table came from immunoSEQ multiplex PCR; TCRdb's copy has only in-frame clones and leaves some out. The top ten hold around 1.8% of the sample, which has more than 2 million clones, 93% seen once. The sequenced sample consisted of naive CD8+ T cells from PBMCs. These TCRs come from a young man in good health. Some clones in this sample may be carry-over from other donors' samples.

This chain joins TRBV28 and TRBJ1-2; weak D call: TRBD1 (5 bases). The length of the CDR3 is 15 residues. V dropped 6 bases and J dropped 7 bases, with 21 bases sitting between them. Germline loops: CDR1 MDHEN, CDR2 SYDVKM. CDR3 sequence (DNA): TGTGCCAGCAGGCCCTGGGACCTAACCAGGTCTGGCTACACCTTC. It translates to CASRPWDLTRSGYTF.

About this clone itself: Other DNA sequences in the same sample also yield this CDR3. This chain joins TRBV9 and TRBJ2-3; 7 bases match TRBD2. The germline CDR1 and CDR2 sequences are SGDLS and YYNGEE. CDR3 size: 15 residues. J lost 3 bases, V lost 0 bases, and 4 bases had no gene match. CDR3 nucleotides: TGTGCCAGCAGCGTAGGAGGCGGGAGTACAGATACGCAGTATTTT. As protein: CASSVGGGSTDTQYF.

On this clone: Its ends do not fully match the called genes, so a read error is possible. This chain links TRBV5-8 with TRBJ2-7; D gene ambiguous. CDR1 SGHTS and CDR2 YDEGEE come from the germline V gene. The CDR3 runs 14 residues. DNA for the CDR3: TGTGCCAGCAGCTTCTCGTCAGGAAGCTACGAGCAGTGCTTC. As protein: CASSFSSGSYEQCF.

This clone was seen a single time. V is TRBV2 and J is TRBJ2-4; D is possibly TRBD2 (5 bases). CDR1 is SNHLY and CDR2 is FYNNEI in the germline V gene. V was shortened by 6 bases and J by 6 bases, with 15 bases between the two germline ends. This CDR3 has 14 amino acids. The CDR3 loop reads CASSPRRERNIQYF. Here the CDR3 DNA reads TGTGCCAGCAGCCCCAGACGGGAAAGAAACATTCAGTACTTC.

The chain combines TRBV7-8 with TRBJ2-1; 11 nucleotides match TRBD2. This CDR3 region has 15 residues. With 4 bases clipped from V and 5 bases from J, the junction kept 4 bases outside the gene matches. The germline gives CDR1 SGHVS, CDR2 FQNEAQ. The CDR3: CASSWPGLADNEQFF. The CDR3 region has the DNA TGTGCCAGCAGCTGGCCGGGACTAGCGGACAATGAGCAGTTCTTC. Based on the CDR3 plus reference TRBV7-8 and TRBJ2-1, the full variable domain is GAGVSQSPRYKVAKRGQDVALRCDPISGHVSLFWYQQALGQGPEFLTYFQNEAQLDKSGLPSDRFFAERPEGSVSTLKIQRTQQEDSAVYLCASSWPGLADNEQFFGPGTRLTVL.

The chain has TRBV19 and TRBJ1-5; TRBD1 might be the D (5 bases). Trimming removed 3 bases from V and 2 bases from J, with 14 bases in between. Germline CDR1 is LNHDA and CDR2 is SQIVND (reference sequence). CDR3 length: 16 residues. DNA for the CDR3: TGTGCCAGTAGTATCCCGGCCAGGGACGGCAATCAGCCCCAGCATTTT. Protein sequence: CASSIPARDGNQPQHF.

The chain couples TRBV6-1 to TRBJ2-1; 9 nucleotides match TRBD2. The length of the CDR3 is 15 residues. Germline V gene sequence: CDR1 MNHNS, CDR2 SASEGT. V was clipped by 8 bases and J by 3 bases; unmatched bases: 8. CDR3 DNA: TGTGCCAGCCAAAGCGGGGGGAGGGGCTACAATGAGCAGTTCTTC. It codes for CASQSGGRGYNEQFF.

The chain employs TRBV10-2 and TRBJ1-5; perhaps TRBD1 as D (5 bases). This CDR3 comprises 13 residues. The V and J ends lost 6 bases and 4 bases respectively, with 10 bases between them. CDR1 is WSHSY, CDR2 SAAADI, per germline. In DNA, the CDR3 is TGCGCCAGCAGGGTAGGGGCGAATCAGCCCCAGCATTTT. Translated, it gives CASRVGANQPQHF.

V is TRBV6-6 and J is TRBJ2-5; D unresolved. Germline CDR1 reads MNHNY; CDR2 reads SVGAGI (reference sequence). Deletions cut 2 bases from V and 2 bases from J, with 12 bases between. This CDR3 is 15 amino acids long. This CDR3 reads CASSYLSRSQETQYF. DNA for the CDR3: TGTGCCAGCAGTTACCTTTCCAGGTCGCAAGAGACCCAGTACTTC.

The chain has TRBV28 and TRBJ1-2; tentatively, D is TRBD1 (5 bases). Looked up from germline, CDR1 is MDHEN and CDR2 is SYDVKM. This CDR3 region has 15 residues. The V and J ends lost 6 bases and 5 bases respectively, with 19 bases between them. CDR3 nucleotide sequence: TGTGCCAGCAGAGTCGCGGGGGAGGCGGGGTATGGCTACACCTTC. The encoded protein is CASRVAGEAGYGYTF.

The chain employs TRBV7-6 and TRBJ2-1; TRBD2 aligns across 10 bases. The CDR3 extends over 16 amino acids. The V gene's germline CDR1 is SGHVS and CDR2 FNYEAQ. Trimming at V came to 1 base and at J to 8 bases, leaving 8 bases not matched to a gene. The CDR3 DNA sequence: TGTGCCAGCAGCTTAGAGCTAGCGGGAGTAGTGGATGAGCAGTTCTTC. Protein: CASSLELAGVVDEQFF.

The V gene is TRBV4-1, the J gene TRBJ2-5, with unresolved D. The V gene's germline CDR1 is MGHRA and CDR2 YSYEKL. Between the trimmed V and J ends, which lost 1 base and 0 bases, there was a span of 12 bases. This CDR3 comprises 16 residues. The CDR3 bases are TGCGCCAGCAGCCAAGGGGTAGGCGGCTACCAAGAGACCCAGTACTTC. Residues: CASSQGVGGYQETQYF.

The CDR3 DNA sequence: TGTGCCAGCAGCCATCAATATAACACCGGGGAGCTGTTTTTT. This gives the protein CASSHQYNTGELFF. The V gene is TRBV11-3, the J gene TRBJ2-2; D is unclear. Germline V gene lookup returns CDR1 SGHNT and CDR2 YENEEA. This CDR3 comprises 14 residues. V lost 5 bases and J 2 bases, leaving 9 bases between the germline ends.

The CDR3 bases are TGTGCCAGCAGCATTCAAATTAACGAGCAGTACTTC. Amino acids: CASSIQINEQYF. The gene calls are TRBV7-9 and TRBJ2-7; unclear D gene. V was shortened by 5 bases and J by 5 bases, with 10 bases between the two germline ends. This CDR3 has 12 amino acids. CDR1 SEHNR and CDR2 FQNEAQ come from the germline V gene (reference sequence).

This rearrangement joins TRBV7-2 to TRBJ1-1; D gene unclear. The CDR3 sequence is 13 residues long. V lost 1 base and J lost 5, with 8 bases in between. Germline V gene sequence: CDR1 SGHTA, CDR2 FQGNSA. Written as DNA, the CDR3 is TGTGCCAGCAGCTTAGGGATTCGGACTGAAGCTTTCTTT. Residues: CASSLGIRTEAFF.

V usage is TRBV7-9 and J usage is TRBJ2-7; D unclear. This CDR3 contains 15 residues. The V and J ends lost 3 bases and 0 bases respectively, with 12 bases between them. Germline CDR1 SEHNR, CDR2 FQNEAQ (reference sequence). The CDR3 DNA sequence: TGTGCCAGCAGCTTTCTCGGCCCCTTCTCCTACGAGCAGTACTTC. Translation: CASSFLGPFSYEQYF.

The chain has TRBV4-1 and TRBJ2-7; TRBD1 agrees at 8 bases. This CDR3 contains 15 residues. The V gene end was trimmed by 1 base and the J gene end by 7 bases; junction bases not matched to a gene: 9. From germline, CDR1 is MGHRA and CDR2 YSYEKL. CDR3 amino acids: CASSQVSGQAREQYF. The CDR3 DNA reads TGCGCCAGCAGCCAAGTATCGGGACAGGCCAGGGAGCAGTACTTC.

In nucleotides, the CDR3 is TGTGCCAGCAGTCCCCTGGGTACGAAGGGCACGCCTAATGAGCAGTTCTTC. Encoded protein: CASSPLGTKGTPNEQFF. The chain recombines TRBV27 with TRBJ2-1; D unresolved. Trimming pared 5 bases from V and 7 bases from J, leaving 24 bases between. The CDR3 loop spans 17 amino acids. Germline V gene lookup returns CDR1 MNHEY and CDR2 SMNVEV (reference sequence).

V and J are TRBV6-5 and TRBJ1-2; 9 nucleotides line up with TRBD1. V dropped 6 bases and J dropped 0; count of bases not matched to a gene: 5. From germline, CDR1 is MNHEY and CDR2 SVGAGI. The CDR3 is 15 residues long. In nucleotides, the CDR3 is TGTGCCAGCAGCCCGGGACAGGGAGCTAACTATGGCTACACCTTC. Residues: CASSPGQGANYGYTF.

The chain is built from TRBV27 and TRBJ1-5; 9 bases fit TRBD1. Losses at the gene ends were 7 bases for V and 2 bases for J; bases not matched to a gene: 6. This CDR3 has 15 residues. Germline lookup yields CDR1 MNHEY and CDR2 SMNVEV (reference sequence). This chain's CDR3 is CASTGTGTGNQPQHF. The CDR3 nucleotides are TGTGCCAGCACTGGGACAGGGACAGGCAATCAGCCCCAGCATTTT.

The chain links TRBV6-5 to TRBJ1-4; D ambiguous. This CDR3 is 13 amino acids long. V dropped 6 bases and J dropped 8 bases, with 13 bases sitting between them. Germline loops: CDR1 MNHEY, CDR2 SVGAGI. CDR3 bases: TGTGCCAGCAGGACACTCGGAGGGGAAAAACTGTTTTTT. Translated: CASRTLGGEKLFF.

This clone has just one count. This chain uses TRBV28 with TRBJ2-5, with 8 nucleotides matching TRBD1. Germline CDR1 is MDHEN and CDR2 is SYDVKM. The CDR3 spans 14 residues. V gave up 6 bases and J gave up 5 bases; unmatched junction bases: 8. The CDR3: CASRATGEVETQYF. CDR3 nucleotide sequence: TGTGCCAGCAGGGCGACAGGGGAGGTTGAGACCCAGTACTTC.

The V call is TRBV27, the J call TRBJ2-1; maybe TRBD1 (6 bases). With 6 bases removed from V and 6 bases from J, the gap between germline ends came to 18 bases. The V gene's germline CDR1 is MNHEY and CDR2 SMNVEV (reference sequence). The CDR3 consists of 15 residues. CDR3: CASSSQGVLLNEQFF. DNA of the CDR3: TGTGCCAGCAGCTCACAGGGTGTGCTCCTCAATGAGCAGTTCTTC.

This chain uses TRBV28 with TRBJ2-3; 7 bases align to TRBD1. CDR1 MDHEN and CDR2 SYDVKM come from the germline V gene. V gave up 4 bases and J gave up 7 bases; unmatched junction bases: 2. This CDR3 is 12 amino acids long. The CDR3 DNA reads as TGTGCCAGCAGTTCGACAGGGAATACGCAGTATTTT. Its protein is CASSSTGNTQYF.

The chain uses TRBV27 and TRBJ2-7, with D possibly called TRBD1 or TRBD2 (5 bases each). The CDR3 has 14 residues. V dropped 6 bases and J dropped 4 bases, with 16 bases sitting between them. From germline, CDR1 is MNHEY and CDR2 SMNVEV (reference sequence). The CDR3 region is CASSAGRAGYEQYF. For the CDR3, the DNA is TGTGCCAGCAGCGCCGGGCGGGCAGGGTACGAGCAGTACTTC.

The rearrangement uses TRBV5-6 and TRBJ2-7; TRBD2 aligns across 9 bases. Per the germline V gene, CDR1 is SGHDT and CDR2 is YYEEEE. V lost 1 base, J lost 7 bases, and 9 bases stayed unmatched. The CDR3 loop spans 15 amino acids. The CDR3 loop reads CASSLRLAGYGEQYF. The CDR3 DNA is TGTGCCAGCAGCTTGAGGCTAGCGGGGTACGGTGAGCAGTACTTC.